The sample holds a few counts of the clone carrying this T cell receptor (beta chain). Its specificity is not known. With a duration under 2 months, the hyperthyroidism was newly diagnosed in patients aged 18 to 65. The sample belongs to a study of T cells in Graves' hyperthyroidism and ophthalmopathy. Background on the study: Pretreatment peripheral blood was obtained at initial diagnosis.

RNA transcripts served as the template for amplifying TCR beta CDR3 regions. Carried out on the TCR CDR3, a first-round RT-PCR used the HTBI primer set. TCRdb analysed the multiplex PCR reads with MiXCR anew, one entry per CDR3 protein. The sample includes about 840,000 distinct CDR3 sequences, roughly 37% of them seen just once. Whole-study findings and limits: Ophthalmopathy was predicted by the model a median of 6.5 months ahead of onset. Most thyroid clonotypes with frequency above 0.001 were detected in blood.

With 0 bases clipped from V and 5 bases from J, the junction kept 12 bases outside the gene matches. Germline V lookup: CDR1 DFQATT, CDR2 SNEGSKA (reference sequence). The CDR3 runs to 17 residues. This sequence originates from a man aged 18 to 30 with Graves' hyperthyroidism. The rearrangement uses TRBV20-1 and TRBJ2-5; 10 positions match TRBD2. Sequencing input: blood. CDR3 nucleotides: TGCAGTGCTAGAGATCCCCTAGCGGGGGTGGCGGGGGAGACCCAGTACTTC. Translating gives CSARDPLAGVAGETQYF.